This T cell receptor (beta chain) was found in a study of OX40 agonist ivuxolimab in advanced cancers. Study context: Of the patients, three showed partial responses, one with hepatocellular carcinoma and two with cutaneous melanoma.

Libraries were prepared by immunoSEQ multiplex PCR; TCRdb keeps only in-frame clonotypes and omits some of them. The data contain roughly 99,000 clones, approximately 90% of them singletons. A remark on this clone: What it recognizes is unknown.

The V gene end was trimmed by 4 bases and the J gene end by 0 bases; junction bases not matched to a gene: 5. The CDR3 sequence is 15 residues long. Germline CDR1 SGHRS, CDR2 YFSETQ. Whole-study results and caveats: Both blood CD4+ and CD8+ T cells showed clonal growth by week 6 at 0.1 to 3.0 mg/kg. CD8+ T cells averaged more expanded clones than CD4+.

The receptor was derived from an adult with an advanced solid tumor such as melanoma, head and neck, liver or kidney cancer. Sequencing used CD4+ or CD8+ T cells sorted from blood, obtained in a trial of the OX40 agonist ivuxolimab. The rearrangement uses TRBV5-1 and TRBJ2-3; TRBD2 aligns across 7 bases. CDR3 DNA sequence: TGCGCCAGCAGCCCAACTAGCGCGAGCACAGATACGCAGTATTTT. It is translated as CASSPTSASTDTQYF.